These T cell receptor beta chains were read from a single sample in a study of response to subunit inactivated influenza vaccine. From the RT-PCR reads, TCRdb called clonotypes with MiXCR, one entry per CDR3 protein. This sample has hundreds of thousands of distinct CDR3 sequences, with around 20% found just once. The source was PBMCs from blood, collected about 20 months after vaccination. The receptors were gathered from a man aged 45 to 75 who received an inactivated influenza vaccine. Each CDR3 is given with its conserved first and last residue. A D gene is named only where the DNA matches it firmly. Some rows have no size entry. The others give once, few or many, or a class for an expanded clone.

abundance: .
j_gene: TRBJ2-7
d_gene: .
v_gene: TRBV18
CDR3aa: CASSPSTGINYEQYF
CDR3nt: TGTGCCAGCTCACCATCGACAGGAATAAACTACGAGCAGTACTTC

abundance: .
j_gene: TRBJ2-7
d_gene: .
v_gene: TRBV12-3/TRBV12-4
CDR3aa: CASRNEGLEQYF
CDR3nt: TGTGCCAGCAGGAACGAAGGGCTCGAGCAGTACTTC

abundance: few
j_gene: TRBJ1-1
d_gene: .
v_gene: TRBV5-1
CDR3aa: CASTPDIVNTEAFF
CDR3nt: TGCGCCAGCACCCCGGACATTGTGAACACTGAAGCTTTCTTT

abundance: .
j_gene: TRBJ2-2
d_gene: .
v_gene: TRBV28
CDR3aa: CASSPFGKNTGELFF
CDR3nt: TGTGCCAGCAGTCCTTTTGGAAAGAACACCGGGGAGCTGTTTTTT

abundance: many
j_gene: TRBJ2-7
d_gene: .
v_gene: TRBV7-9
CDR3aa: CASSSYYEQYF
CDR3nt: TGTGCCAGCAGCTCATACTACGAGCAGTACTTC

abundance: few
j_gene: TRBJ2-7
d_gene: TRBD2
v_gene: TRBV11-2
CDR3aa: CASSSVKRGAYEQYF
CDR3nt: TGTGCCAGCAGCTCGGTGAAGCGGGGGGCCTACGAGCAGTACTTC

abundance: many
j_gene: TRBJ1-1
d_gene: .
v_gene: TRBV15
CDR3aa: CATSSMNTEAFF
CDR3nt: TGTGCCACCAGCAGTATGAACACTGAAGCTTTCTTT

abundance: .
j_gene: TRBJ2-7
d_gene: .
v_gene: TRBV10-3
CDR3aa: CAISEGDPEQYF
CDR3nt: TGTGCCATCAGTGAAGGTGATCCCGAGCAGTACTTC

abundance: many
j_gene: TRBJ1-6
d_gene: .
v_gene: TRBV20-1
CDR3aa: CSALWRANSPLHF
CDR3nt: TGCAGTGCGTTGTGGCGGGCCAATTCACCCCTCCACTTT

abundance: few
j_gene: TRBJ2-1
d_gene: TRBD1
v_gene: TRBV5-5
CDR3aa: CASSLATGGPSEQFF
CDR3nt: TGTGCCAGCAGCTTGGCGACAGGGGGACCTTCTGAGCAGTTCTTC

abundance: few
j_gene: TRBJ2-3
d_gene: TRBD1
v_gene: TRBV5-1
CDR3aa: CASSRWDSDSTQYF
CDR3nt: TGCGCCAGCAGCAGATGGGACAGTGATAGTACGCAGTATTTT

abundance: many
j_gene: TRBJ1-5
d_gene: TRBD1
v_gene: TRBV12-3/TRBV12-4
CDR3aa: CASRKTGIHQPQHF
CDR3nt: TGTGCCAGCAGAAAGACAGGGATCCATCAGCCCCAGCATTTT

abundance: many
j_gene: TRBJ1-3
d_gene: TRBD1
v_gene: TRBV5-1
CDR3aa: CASSLLDRASSGNTIYF
CDR3nt: TGCGCCAGCAGCCTGCTGGACAGGGCAAGCTCTGGAAACACCATATATTTT

abundance: .
j_gene: TRBJ1-1
d_gene: .
v_gene: TRBV5-4
CDR3aa: CASTPKGGALNTEAFF
CDR3nt: TGTGCCAGCACCCCGAAGGGGGGGGCCCTGAACACTGAAGCTTTCTTT

abundance: .
j_gene: TRBJ1-5
d_gene: TRBD1
v_gene: TRBV30
CDR3aa: CAWSTGQGNQPQHF
CDR3nt: TGTGCCTGGAGCACCGGACAGGGCAATCAGCCCCAGCATTTT

abundance: .
j_gene: TRBJ1-4
d_gene: TRBD1
v_gene: TRBV5-1
CDR3aa: CASSTKGGTNEELFF
CDR3nt: TGCGCCAGCAGCACGAAAGGGGGCACTAATGAAGAACTGTTTTTT

abundance: few
j_gene: TRBJ2-2
d_gene: .
v_gene: TRBV27
CDR3aa: CATSRRARDTGELFF
CDR3nt: TGTGCCACTTCCCGGAGGGCCCGGGACACCGGGGAGCTGTTTTTT

abundance: .
j_gene: TRBJ2-7
d_gene: TRBD2
v_gene: TRBV7-6
CDR3aa: CASSPWDYNSYEQYF
CDR3nt: TGTGCCAGCAGCCCATGGGACTACAACTCCTACGAGCAGTACTTC

abundance: .
j_gene: TRBJ1-5
d_gene: TRBD1
v_gene: TRBV10-2
CDR3aa: CASSESKARQGFWRQPQHF
CDR3nt: TGCGCCAGCAGTGAGTCGAAGGCGAGACAGGGTTTTTGGAGGCAGCCCCAGCATTTT

abundance: many
j_gene: TRBJ1-1
d_gene: .
v_gene: TRBV4-2
CDR3aa: CASSSLGAGAGTEAFF
CDR3nt: TGTGCCAGCAGTTCTCTTGGGGCAGGGGCGGGCACTGAAGCTTTCTTT

abundance: .
j_gene: TRBJ1-3
d_gene: .
v_gene: TRBV7-9
CDR3aa: CASSPVGRNSGNTIYF
CDR3nt: TGTGCCAGCAGTCCAGTTGGCAGAAACTCTGGAAACACCATATATTTT

abundance: .
j_gene: TRBJ2-2
d_gene: .
v_gene: TRBV11-1
CDR3aa: CASSLEGTFPGELFF
CDR3nt: TGTGCCAGCAGCTTAGAGGGGACCTTCCCCGGGGAGCTGTTTTTT

abundance: few
j_gene: TRBJ2-2
d_gene: .
v_gene: TRBV12-3/TRBV12-4
CDR3aa: CASSSRGAYTGELFF
CDR3nt: TGTGCCAGCAGTTCCCGGGGGGCTTACACCGGGGAGCTGTTTTTT

abundance: .
j_gene: TRBJ2-3
d_gene: .
v_gene: TRBV6-4
CDR3aa: CASSDHFRGKPDTQYF
CDR3nt: TGTGCCAGCAGTGACCATTTCAGGGGAAAACCGGATACGCAGTATTTT

abundance: .
j_gene: TRBJ2-5
d_gene: .
v_gene: TRBV12-3/TRBV12-4
CDR3aa: CASSFGFGGQETQYF
CDR3nt: TGTGCCAGCAGTTTTGGGTTCGGGGGCCAAGAGACCCAGTACTTC

abundance: .
j_gene: TRBJ2-7
d_gene: .
v_gene: TRBV6-1
CDR3aa: CASSRAGTLVQQYF
CDR3nt: TGTGCCAGCAGCAGAGCCGGGACCTTGGTTCAGCAGTACTTC

abundance: .
j_gene: TRBJ1-5
d_gene: .
v_gene: TRBV6-2/TRBV6-3
CDR3aa: CASSYPIGGASQPQHF
CDR3nt: TGTGCCAGCAGTTACCCCATCGGAGGGGCCTCTCAGCCCCAGCATTTT

abundance: .
j_gene: TRBJ2-5
d_gene: TRBD2
v_gene: TRBV4-1
CDR3aa: CASSPLAGGPRETQYF
CDR3nt: TGCGCCAGCAGCCCACTAGCGGGGGGGCCTCGAGAGACCCAGTACTTC

abundance: .
j_gene: TRBJ2-1
d_gene: .
v_gene: TRBV6-1
CDR3aa: CATGEDSLEVQAQFF
CDR3nt: TGTGCCACGGGGGAGGACAGCTTGGAGGTTCAAGCGCAGTTCTTC

abundance: .
j_gene: TRBJ1-2
d_gene: .
v_gene: TRBV29-1
CDR3aa: CSVERQAPNYGYTF
CDR3nt: TGCAGCGTAGAAAGACAGGCTCCTAACTATGGCTACACCTTC

abundance: .
j_gene: TRBJ1-2
d_gene: .
v_gene: TRBV5-6
CDR3aa: CASSLRGAANYGYTF
CDR3nt: TGTGCCAGCAGCTTGCGAGGGGCAGCTAACTATGGCTACACCTTC

abundance: .
j_gene: TRBJ2-2
d_gene: .
v_gene: TRBV12-3/TRBV12-4
CDR3aa: CASSSSHPADTNTGELFF
CDR3nt: TGTGCCAGCAGTTCCTCCCACCCAGCGGACACGAACACCGGGGAGCTGTTTTTT

abundance: .
j_gene: TRBJ2-1
d_gene: .
v_gene: TRBV15
CDR3aa: CATSRDSKGSEQFF
CDR3nt: TGTGCCACCAGCAGAGATTCGAAGGGCTCTGAGCAGTTCTTC

abundance: few
j_gene: TRBJ1-2
d_gene: .
v_gene: TRBV3-1
CDR3aa: CASSPPGVGYGYTF
CDR3nt: TGTGCCAGCAGCCCTCCAGGAGTGGGCTATGGCTACACCTTC

abundance: .
j_gene: TRBJ2-5
d_gene: TRBD2
v_gene: TRBV6-5
CDR3aa: CASSYSTSGQETQYF
CDR3nt: TGTGCCAGCAGTTACTCCACTAGCGGCCAAGAGACCCAGTACTTC

abundance: many
j_gene: TRBJ1-5
d_gene: .
v_gene: TRBV12-3/TRBV12-4
CDR3aa: CASSLGQAYNQPQHF
CDR3nt: TGTGCCAGCAGTTTAGGGCAGGCGTACAATCAGCCCCAGCATTTT

abundance: many
j_gene: TRBJ2-7
d_gene: TRBD1
v_gene: TRBV10-3
CDR3aa: CAISATGGLTYEQYF
CDR3nt: TGTGCCATCAGTGCTACAGGGGGCCTTACGTACGAGCAGTACTTC

abundance: .
j_gene: TRBJ2-3
d_gene: .
v_gene: TRBV24-1
CDR3aa: CATSDPVSGPSTDTQYF
CDR3nt: TGTGCCACCAGTGATCCCGTCAGCGGGCCTAGCACAGATACGCAGTATTTT

abundance: .
j_gene: TRBJ2-7
d_gene: .
v_gene: TRBV5-1
CDR3aa: CASSLLPGGGEQYF
CDR3nt: TGCGCCAGCAGCTTGTTACCAGGGGGGGGCGAGCAGTACTTC

abundance: few
j_gene: TRBJ2-3
d_gene: TRBD2
v_gene: TRBV9
CDR3aa: CASSGPLAGGADTQYF
CDR3nt: TGTGCCAGCAGCGGACCACTAGCGGGGGGTGCAGATACGCAGTATTTT

abundance: few
j_gene: TRBJ1-6
d_gene: TRBD1
v_gene: TRBV5-4
CDR3aa: CASSPTGGSPLHF
CDR3nt: TGTGCCAGCAGCCCGACAGGGGGTTCACCCCTCCACTTT

abundance: .
j_gene: TRBJ1-1
d_gene: TRBD1
v_gene: TRBV7-2
CDR3aa: CASGTGTVNTEAFF
CDR3nt: TGTGCCAGCGGAACCGGGACAGTGAACACTGAAGCTTTCTTT

abundance: .
j_gene: TRBJ2-3
d_gene: TRBD2
v_gene: TRBV11-2
CDR3aa: CASSRNPPASGGYTDTQYF
CDR3nt: TGTGCCAGCAGCCGTAATCCGCCGGCTAGCGGGGGTTACACAGATACGCAGTATTTT

abundance: many
j_gene: TRBJ1-2
d_gene: .
v_gene: TRBV5-1
CDR3aa: CASSQARDYGYTF
CDR3nt: TGCGCCAGCAGCCAGGCCAGGGACTATGGCTACACCTTC

abundance: few
j_gene: TRBJ2-7
d_gene: .
v_gene: TRBV28
CDR3aa: CASSLLRGSSYEQYF
CDR3nt: TGTGCCAGCAGTTTGCTCCGGGGGTCCTCCTACGAGCAGTACTTC